A single sample is the source of the 9 T cell receptor beta chains below, sequenced in a study. Adaptor-ligated barcode primers were used to amplify TRBV12-4/TRBJ1-2 clonotypes. A single record per CDR3 protein comes from TCRdb applying MiXCR to the multiplex PCR reads. Of around 700 distinct CDR3 sequences in the sample, 32% were seen once. Cells sorted as Tregs were CD4+, CD25+ and CD127-/low. The sequenced material came from tumor-infiltrating Tregs sorted from the breast tumor. The receptors originated from a female donor with breast cancer.

This clonotype is judged large. The chain employs TRBV12-3 or TRBV12-4 and TRBJ1-2; D not certain. Trimming stripped 6 bases from V and 4 bases from J, with 9 bases between. The CDR3 contains 12 residues. For the CDR3, the DNA is TGTGCCAGCAGCCGGCCTTCCTATGGCTACACCTTC. Its translation: CASSRPSYGYTF.

The gene calls are TRBV12-3 or TRBV12-4 and TRBJ1-2; D may be TRBD1 (5 bases). V lost 4 bases and J 4 bases, leaving 13 bases between the germline ends. The CDR3 spans 14 residues. The CDR3 spells CASSYEGLSYGYTF. The DNA of the CDR3 is TGTGCCAGCAGTTATGAGGGGCTTAGCTATGGCTACACCTTC.

The V call is TRBV12-3 or TRBV12-4, the J call TRBJ1-2; tentatively, D is TRBD1 (6 bases). The V gene lost 5 bases and the J gene lost 2 bases, with 18 bases spanning the gap. The CDR3 spans 16 residues. CDR3 loop: CASSQGLVYSNYGYTF. The CDR3 DNA reads TGTGCCAGCAGTCAGGGGCTCGTATACTCAAACTATGGCTACACCTTC.

The V call is TRBV12-3 or TRBV12-4, the J call TRBJ1-2; 8 bases agree with TRBD1. With V trimmed by 4 bases and J by 8 bases, 6 bases remained unmatched. The CDR3 runs 13 residues. Here the CDR3 reads CASSSRTGWGYTF. The CDR3 region has the DNA TGTGCCAGCAGTTCCCGGACAGGGTGGGGCTACACCTTC.

The rearrangement uses TRBV12-3 or TRBV12-4 and TRBJ1-2, with 10 bases identical to TRBD1. The CDR3 length is 15 residues. After removal of 5 bases from V and 5 bases from J, the junction contained 8 bases not matched to a gene. This CDR3 reads CASSPGTGDAYGYTF. Here the CDR3 DNA reads TGTGCCAGCAGTCCCGGGACAGGGGACGCGTATGGCTACACCTTC.

J is TRBJ1-2 and V is TRBV12-3 or TRBV12-4, with TRBD1 identical over 10 bases. The CDR3 extends over 13 amino acids. With 7 bases clipped from V and 5 bases from J, the junction kept 4 bases outside the gene matches. The CDR3 protein is CASKKGQGYGYTF. The CDR3, as DNA: TGTGCCAGCAAGAAGGGACAGGGGTATGGCTACACCTTC.

The chain links TRBV12-3 or TRBV12-4 to TRBJ1-2, with 8 bases lining up with TRBD1. The CDR3 consists of 14 residues. The trim removed 5 bases at V and 8 bases at J, leaving 10 bases unmatched. CDR3 coding DNA: TGTGCCAGCAGTCCCCGGACAGGGAGGCCGGGCTACACCTTC. Translation gives CASSPRTGRPGYTF.

This clonotype rates as large (0.1 to 1%). V and J are TRBV12-3 or TRBV12-4 and TRBJ1-2; TRBD1 agrees at 10 bases. The CDR3 length is 16 residues. The V gene end was trimmed by 0 bases and the J gene end by 2 bases; junction bases not matched to a gene: 3. The CDR3 reads CASSLARGQGNYGYTF. The CDR3, as DNA: TGTGCCAGCAGTTTAGCGCGGGGACAGGGGAACTATGGCTACACCTTC.

This clonotype was detected only a few times. The chain couples TRBV12-3 or TRBV12-4 to TRBJ1-2; TRBD1 aligns across 8 bases. V shed 5 bases and J 7 bases; nucleotides not matched to a gene: 6. The length of the CDR3 is 13 residues. The CDR3 loop reads CASSRQGRGGYTF. CDR3 sequence (DNA): TGTGCCAGCAGTAGACAGGGGAGGGGTGGCTACACCTTC.